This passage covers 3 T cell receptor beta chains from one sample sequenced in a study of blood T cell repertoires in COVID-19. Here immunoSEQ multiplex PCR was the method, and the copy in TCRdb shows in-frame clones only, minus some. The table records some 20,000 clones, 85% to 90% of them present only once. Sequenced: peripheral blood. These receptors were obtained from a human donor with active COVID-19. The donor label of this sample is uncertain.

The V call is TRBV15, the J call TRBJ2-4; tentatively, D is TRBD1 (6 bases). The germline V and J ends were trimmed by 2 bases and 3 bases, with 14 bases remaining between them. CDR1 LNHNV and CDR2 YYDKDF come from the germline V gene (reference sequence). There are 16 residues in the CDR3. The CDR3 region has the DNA TGTGCCACCAGCAGATTACAGGGCTCGGTCAAAAACATTCAGTACTTC. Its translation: CATSRLQGSVKNIQYF.

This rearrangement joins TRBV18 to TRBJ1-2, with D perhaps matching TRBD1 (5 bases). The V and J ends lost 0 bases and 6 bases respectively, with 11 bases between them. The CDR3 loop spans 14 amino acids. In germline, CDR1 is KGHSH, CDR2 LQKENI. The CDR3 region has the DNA TGTGCCAGCTCACCACCGTCGACAGTTGATGGCTACACCTTC. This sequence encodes CASSPPSTVDGYTF.

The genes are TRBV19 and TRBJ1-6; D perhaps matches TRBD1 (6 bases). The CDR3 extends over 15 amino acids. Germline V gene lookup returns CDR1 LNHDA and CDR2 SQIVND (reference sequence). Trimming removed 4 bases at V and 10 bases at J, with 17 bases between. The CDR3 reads CASSTTAGGRSPLHF. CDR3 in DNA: TGTGCCAGTAGTACGACGGCGGGGGGCAGGTCACCCCTCCACTTT.